The next 27 T cell receptor beta chains were all read from a single sample in a study of blood T cell repertoires in COVID-19. Produced via immunoSEQ multiplex PCR; TCRdb's table is partial and in-frame only. The sample lists a few hundred thousand clones, 70% to 90% occurring once. Sequencing was performed on PBMCs or T cells enriched from blood (not recorded which). The receptors stem from a man under 40 who had recovered from COVID-19.

J is TRBJ1-2 and V is TRBV7-2; TRBD1 is a possible D gene (5 bases). CDR3 length equals 14 residues. The V end lost 5 bases, the J end lost 4 bases, and 14 bases lay between the germline ends. Germline CDR1 SGHTA, CDR2 FQGNSA. CDR3 DNA sequence: TGTGCCAGCAGCGTACAGGCGAACGCCTATGGCTACACCTTC. Amino acids: CASSVQANAYGYTF.

The V gene is TRBV7-2, the J gene TRBJ1-1, with unresolved D. The V end lost 4 bases, the J end lost 1 base, and 7 bases lay between the germline ends. Germline V gene sequence: CDR1 SGHTA, CDR2 FQGNSA. The length of the CDR3 is 13 residues. The CDR3: CASSSLRNTEAFF. In DNA form, the CDR3 reads TGTGCCAGCAGCTCACTCCGGAACACTGAAGCTTTCTTT. The variable domain in full, with the rest retrieved from reference TRBV7-2 and TRBJ1-1, is GAGVSQSPSNKVTEKGKDVELRCDPISGHTALYWYRQSLGQGLEFLIYFQGNSAPDKSGLPSDRFSAERTGGSVSTLTIQRTQQEDSAVYLCASSSLRNTEAFFGQGTRLTVV.

Concerning this clone: The sample has other DNA sequences that encode this CDR3 too. The chain links TRBV7-9 to TRBJ1-1; D not certain. Germline lookup yields CDR1 SEHNR and CDR2 FQNEAQ (reference sequence). V lost 1 base, J lost 1 base, and 4 bases lay in between. There are 13 residues in the CDR3. DNA of the CDR3: TGTGCCAGCAGCTTAGGACAGAACACTGAAGCTTTCTTT. This gives the protein CASSLGQNTEAFF.

This sequence joins TRBV7-2 and TRBJ2-1; 7 nucleotides line up with TRBD2. This CDR3 has 16 amino acids. Germline V gene lookup returns CDR1 SGHTA and CDR2 FQGNSA. J was trimmed by 0 bases and V by 6 bases; bases with no gene match: 8. CDR3 DNA sequence: TGTGCCAGCAGTATGAACGGGGGGAGCTCCTACAATGAGCAGTTCTTC. Its translation: CASSMNGGSSYNEQFF. Combining the CDR3 with reference TRBV7-2 and TRBJ2-1 gives the whole variable domain GAGVSQSPSNKVTEKGKDVELRCDPISGHTALYWYRQSLGQGLEFLIYFQGNSAPDKSGLPSDRFSAERTGGSVSTLTIQRTQQEDSAVYLCASSMNGGSSYNEQFFGPGTRLTVL.

This clone has at least ten counts. The chain links TRBV7-6 to TRBJ1-2; the D gene is possibly TRBD1 (6 bases). Looked up from germline, CDR1 is SGHVS and CDR2 is FNYEAQ. The CDR3 has 12 amino acids. V lost 5 bases and J lost 8, with 12 bases in between. In nucleotides, the CDR3 is TGTGCCAGCAGCACCAGGGGAGAGGGCTACACCTTC. As protein: CASSTRGEGYTF.

The chain is built from TRBV19 and TRBJ1-5; 10 positions agree with TRBD1. The trim removed 5 bases at V and 0 bases at J, leaving 7 bases unmatched. Per the germline V gene, CDR1 is LNHDA and CDR2 is SQIVND (reference sequence). CDR3 length: 17 residues. In DNA form, the CDR3 reads TGTGCCAGTAGTTTTGGGACAGGGGTTTTTAGCAATCAGCCCCAGCATTTT. This gives the protein CASSFGTGVFSNQPQHF. Full variable domain (remainder filled in from reference TRBV19 and TRBJ1-5): DGGITQSPKYLFRKEGQNVTLSCEQNLNHDAMYWYRQDPGQGLRLIYYSQIVNDFQKGDIAEGYSVSREKKESFPLTVTSAQKNPTAFYLCASSFGTGVFSNQPQHFGDGTRLSIL.

The chain has TRBV28 and TRBJ1-6; 7 nucleotides align to TRBD1. The CDR3 sequence is 15 residues long. V lost 3 bases, J lost 9 bases, and 8 bases stayed unmatched. From germline, CDR1 is MDHEN and CDR2 SYDVKM. Written as DNA, the CDR3 is TGTGCCAGCAGTTTCTTGCGACAGGGCGGTTCACCCCTCCACTTT. Translation gives CASSFLRQGGSPLHF.

V is TRBV27 and J is TRBJ2-2; TRBD1 is a possible D gene (6 bases). Trimming cost V 5 bases and J 4 bases, with 14 bases left between them. Germline CDR1 and CDR2: MNHEY and SMNVEV (reference sequence). CDR3 size: 15 residues. The CDR3 DNA is TGTGCCAGCAGTCCATCGGACAGAGTCACCGGGGAGCTGTTTTTT. It encodes CASSPSDRVTGELFF.

The V gene is TRBV23-1, the J gene TRBJ1-2; no firm D call. TRBV23-1 carries the ORF label, with uncertain function. The V end was cut by 3 bases, the J end by 7 bases, with 15 bases between. The CDR3 sequence is 14 residues long. The chain's CDR3 is CASSQEGTASGYTF. The CDR3 region has the DNA TGCGCCAGCAGTCAGGAAGGAACAGCCAGTGGCTACACCTTC.

This chain connects TRBV29-1 to TRBJ2-5, with 7 positions matching TRBD2. The CDR3 is made up of 14 amino acids. V shed 5 bases, J shed 5 bases, and the junction held 11 bases outside the gene matches. Germline values: CDR1 SQVTM, CDR2 ANQGSEA. Here the CDR3 DNA reads TGCAGCGTTCGGCCAGCGGGGAAGGCCGAGACCCAGTACTTC. It translates to CSVRPAGKAETQYF.

The genes are TRBV11-2 and TRBJ2-1; TRBD2 aligns across 9 bases. CDR1 and CDR2 (germline): SGHAT, FQNNGV. The CDR3 consists of 17 residues. J gave up 9 bases and V 4 bases, and 16 bases lay outside the gene matches. CDR3 sequence: CASSSFTGTSFALEQFF. CDR3 bases: TGTGCCAGCAGCTCCTTTACCGGGACTAGCTTTGCCCTTGAGCAGTTCTTC. Complete variable domain (other parts from reference TRBV11-2 and TRBJ2-1): EAGVAQSPRYKIIEKRQSVAFWCNPISGHATLYWYQQILGQGPKLLIQFQNNGVVDDSQLPKDRFSAERLKGVDSTLKIQPAKLEDSAVYLCASSSFTGTSFALEQFFGPGTRLTVL.

Only one count was recorded for this clone. The genes are TRBV5-4 and TRBJ1-3, with 10 bases aligning to TRBD1. The CDR3 extends over 15 amino acids. In germline, CDR1 is SGHNT, CDR2 YYREEE (reference sequence). Trimming cost V 3 bases and J 5 bases; bases outside gene matches: 5. CDR3 residues: CASSSGTGDRNTIYF. The CDR3 DNA reads TGTGCCAGCAGCTCCGGGACAGGGGATCGAAACACCATATATTTT.

The rearrangement links TRBV5-1 to TRBJ1-1; 7 nucleotides line up with TRBD1. V was pared by 5 bases and J by 1 base, with 8 bases of the junction left unmatched. The CDR3 contains 15 residues. Germline V CDR1 and CDR2: SGHRS, YFSETQ. CDR3 residues: CASRLSQGRNTEAFF. CDR3 DNA sequence: TGCGCCAGCAGACTTTCACAGGGGAGGAACACTGAAGCTTTCTTT.

The rearrangement links TRBV7-2 to TRBJ1-1; TRBD1 is a possible D gene (5 bases). The CDR3 has 16 residues. Deletions cut 2 bases from V and 0 bases from J, with 13 bases between. Germline lookup yields CDR1 SGHTA and CDR2 FQGNSA. CDR3 region: CASSLPTDSMNTEAFF. DNA for the CDR3: TGTGCCAGCAGCTTACCGACAGACAGTATGAACACTGAAGCTTTCTTT.

V gene TRBV9 combines with J gene TRBJ2-1; the match to TRBD2 covers 7 bases. From germline, CDR1 is SGDLS and CDR2 YYNGEE. CDR3 size: 18 residues. Germline trimming cut 3 bases from V and 4 bases from J; bases unmatched to any gene: 16. This CDR3 reads CASSARRDGGGIYNEQFF. The DNA for the CDR3 is TGTGCCAGCAGCGCCCGCCGAGATGGGGGGGGGATTTACAATGAGCAGTTCTTC.

The chain employs TRBV7-8 and TRBJ2-3; D is unclear. The germline gives CDR1 SGHVS, CDR2 FQNEAQ. The length of the CDR3 is 14 residues. The V end lost 1 base, the J end lost 6 bases, and 11 bases lay between the germline ends. The CDR3, as DNA: TGTGCCAGCAGCTTAGATGAGGCCCGCGATACGCAGTATTTT. It yields the protein CASSLDEARDTQYF.

The gene calls are TRBV12-3 or TRBV12-4 and TRBJ2-5; TRBD2 might be the D (6 bases). Trimming pared 7 bases from V and 5 bases from J, leaving 14 bases between. This CDR3 is 13 amino acids long. CDR3 nucleotide sequence: TGTGCCAGCAATATAGGGGCGGGGGAGACCCAGTACTTC. Its protein product is CASNIGAGETQYF.

The sample holds a few counts of this clone. This rearrangement joins TRBV7-9 to TRBJ1-1; tentatively, D is TRBD1 (5 bases). The CDR3 covers 14 residues. V lost 1 base and J lost 10, with 16 bases in between. Looked up from germline, CDR1 is SEHNR and CDR2 is FQNEAQ (reference sequence). This chain's CDR3 is CASSLEGDGGIAFF. The CDR3 nucleotides read TGTGCCAGCAGCTTAGAAGGGGATGGGGGGATAGCTTTCTTT.

J is TRBJ1-6 and V is TRBV7-9; the match to TRBD1 covers 7 bases. CDR3 length equals 13 residues. V lost 8 bases and J lost 8; bases outside the gene matches: 6. Germline V gene sequence: CDR1 SEHNR, CDR2 FQNEAQ (reference sequence). CDR3 protein: CASGRGQDSPLHF. The DNA for the CDR3 is TGTGCCAGCGGTAGGGGGCAGGATTCACCCCTCCACTTT.

The chain carries TRBV7-8 and TRBJ1-5, with D perhaps matching TRBD1 (6 bases). The CDR3 covers 15 residues. The germline V gene encodes CDR1 SGHVS and CDR2 FQNEAQ. V lost 0 bases, J lost 5 bases, and 11 bases lay in between. The CDR3 DNA reads as TGTGCCAGCAGCTTAGCCAGGGGAGGGCATCAGCCCCAGCATTTT. Protein: CASSLARGGHQPQHF.

This clone was seen only once. The chain joins TRBV7-8 to TRBJ2-3, with 7 bases identical to TRBD1. In germline, CDR1 is SGHVS, CDR2 FQNEAQ. With V trimmed by 3 bases and J by 2 bases, 11 bases remained unmatched. This CDR3 has 17 residues. The CDR3 bases are TGTGCCAGCAGCTTGGGGCTCCCGGGACAGTCCACAGATACGCAGTATTTT. It codes for CASSLGLPGQSTDTQYF.

This clone was seen only a few times. The V call is TRBV5-6, the J call TRBJ2-3; D is uncertain. V lost 0 bases, J lost 4 bases, and 15 bases lay in between. CDR1 SGHDT and CDR2 YYEEEE come from the germline V gene. This CDR3 has 16 amino acids. The CDR3 reads CASSLGLASSPDTQYF. In nucleotides, the CDR3 is TGTGCCAGCAGCTTGGGTTTGGCTAGTTCACCAGATACGCAGTATTTT.

This sequence joins TRBV7-2 and TRBJ2-2; D possibly corresponds to TRBD1 (7 bases). The germline V gene encodes CDR1 SGHTA and CDR2 FQGNSA. CDR3 size: 16 residues. Trimming pared 5 bases from V and 7 bases from J, leaving 20 bases between. For the CDR3, the DNA is TGTGCCAGCAGCCCCAATTCAGGGGGAGGAGGCGGGGAGCTGTTTTTT. It codes for CASSPNSGGGGGELFF.

The V call is TRBV4-3, the J call TRBJ1-4, with 8 bases matching TRBD1. Germline values: CDR1 LGHNA, CDR2 YSLEER. The CDR3 covers 16 residues. V lost 0 bases, J lost 4 bases, and 4 bases stayed unmatched. CDR3 sequence reads: CASSQDRGPLNEKLFF. Written as DNA, the CDR3 is TGCGCCAGCAGCCAAGACAGGGGGCCGCTTAATGAAAAACTGTTTTTT.

This sequence joins TRBV18 and TRBJ1-6, with 8 nucleotides matching TRBD1. The CDR3 length is 15 residues. The ends lost 5 bases at V and 7 bases at J; junction bases unmatched: 7. Germline-derived CDR1 and CDR2 are KGHSH and LQKENI. CDR3 nucleotide sequence: TGTGCCAGCTCATCCGGACAGGGACCAAATTCACCCCTCCACTTT. This translates into CASSSGQGPNSPLHF.

CDR3 amino acids: CASSLSGQYSPLHF. The CDR3 DNA reads as TGTGCCAGCAGCTTATCGGGACAGTATTCACCCCTCCACTTT. The chain joins TRBV5-4 to TRBJ1-6, with 7 bases identical to TRBD1. In germline, CDR1 is SGHNT, CDR2 YYREEE (reference sequence). The V and J ends lost 2 bases and 8 bases, in that order; junction bases with no gene match: 4. This CDR3 comprises 14 residues.

The chain is built from TRBV7-2 and TRBJ2-2, with 8 positions matching TRBD1. V shed 5 bases and J 6 bases; nucleotides not matched to a gene: 8. CDR1 SGHTA and CDR2 FQGNSA come from the germline V gene. The CDR3 spans 15 residues. The CDR3 bases are TGTGCCAGCAGCAAAAATGCAGGGGGCGCCGGGGAGCTGTTTTTT. Residues: CASSKNAGGAGELFF.